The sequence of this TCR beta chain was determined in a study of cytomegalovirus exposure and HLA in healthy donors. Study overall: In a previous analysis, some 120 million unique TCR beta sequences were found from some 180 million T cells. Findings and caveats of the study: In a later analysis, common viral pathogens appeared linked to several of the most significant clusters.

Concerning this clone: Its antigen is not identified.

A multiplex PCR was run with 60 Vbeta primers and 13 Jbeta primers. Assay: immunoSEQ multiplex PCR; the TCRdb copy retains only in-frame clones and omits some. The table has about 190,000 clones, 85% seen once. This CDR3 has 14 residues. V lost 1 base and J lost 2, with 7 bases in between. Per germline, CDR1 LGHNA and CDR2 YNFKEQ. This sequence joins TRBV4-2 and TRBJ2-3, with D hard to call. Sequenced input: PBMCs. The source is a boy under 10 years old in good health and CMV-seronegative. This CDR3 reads CASSQGLLTDTQYF. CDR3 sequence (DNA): TGTGCCAGCAGCCAAGGACTGCTCACAGATACGCAGTATTTT.